This entry describes one T cell receptor (beta chain). The data belong to a study of CD8 T cells in Susac syndrome. Germline values: CDR1 MNHNS, CDR2 SASEGT. The CDR3 covers 16 residues. The V gene lost 7 bases and the J gene lost 5 bases, with 21 bases spanning the gap. A quantity of about 0.5 to 1 ug RNA underwent reverse transcription using random hexamers. TCRdb passed the immunoSEQ multiplex PCR reads through MiXCR, listing each CDR3 protein once. The sample holds almost 450,000 distinct CDR3 sequences; 75% to 90% are singletons and the top ten take under 0.15%. The sequenced target, TCR beta, came from blood CD8+ and CD4+ T cells. Stable or active relapsing-remitting multiple sclerosis, untreated and meeting revised McDonald criteria, defined the controls.

The sample comprised CD8+ T cells from PBMCs. The rearrangement joins TRBV6-1 to TRBJ1-5; possibly TRBD1 for D (5 bases). The receptor's source is a human donor with multiple sclerosis. CDR3 protein: CASKRGPLPFYQPQHF. DNA of the CDR3: TGTGCCAGCAAAAGGGGCCCTCTCCCTTTCTATCAGCCCCAGCATTTT.